This T cell receptor (beta chain) was recovered during a study of blood T cell repertoires in COVID-19. CDR1 is SGHNT and CDR2 is YYREEE in the germline V gene (reference sequence). This CDR3 spans 14 amino acids. V was pared by 1 base and J by 3 bases, with 10 bases between. Data came from immunoSEQ multiplex PCR; TCRdb stores just in-frame clones and leaves some out. Of approximately 170,000 clones listed, 80% to 90% are singletons. The chain combines TRBV5-4 with TRBJ1-2, with D possibly being TRBD1 (6 bases). What was sequenced was peripheral blood. This sequence originates from a woman aged 70-85 years with acute or convalescent COVID-19. DNA of the CDR3: TGTGCCAGCAGCTTGTGGGGGGGCGACTATGGCTACACCTTC. Its protein product is CASSLWGGDYGYTF.